This T cell receptor beta chain was profiled in a study of response to subunit inactivated influenza vaccine. Study-level points and caveats: It was suggested by the authors that few new T cells are recruited by each seasonal influenza vaccination.

Germline assignment: CDR1 SQVTM and CDR2 ANQGSEA. The CDR3 contains 15 residues. With 6 bases removed from V and 2 bases from J, the gap between germline ends came to 18 bases. TCRdb re-called the RT-PCR reads with MiXCR, one entry per CDR3 protein. The sample records roughly 710,000 distinct CDR3 sequences, approximately 15% being singletons. Of note for this clonotype: The antigen is undetermined.

This clonotype originated in a man aged 50 to 60 who received an inactivated influenza vaccine. The chain uses TRBV29-1 and TRBJ2-3; weak D call: TRBD2 (5 bases). The sequencing here drew on PBMCs from blood, taken roughly 2 weeks before vaccination. The CDR3 spells CSVEPPDSSTDTQYF. CDR3 bases: TGCAGCGTAGAGCCCCCGGACTCTTCCACAGATACGCAGTATTTT.